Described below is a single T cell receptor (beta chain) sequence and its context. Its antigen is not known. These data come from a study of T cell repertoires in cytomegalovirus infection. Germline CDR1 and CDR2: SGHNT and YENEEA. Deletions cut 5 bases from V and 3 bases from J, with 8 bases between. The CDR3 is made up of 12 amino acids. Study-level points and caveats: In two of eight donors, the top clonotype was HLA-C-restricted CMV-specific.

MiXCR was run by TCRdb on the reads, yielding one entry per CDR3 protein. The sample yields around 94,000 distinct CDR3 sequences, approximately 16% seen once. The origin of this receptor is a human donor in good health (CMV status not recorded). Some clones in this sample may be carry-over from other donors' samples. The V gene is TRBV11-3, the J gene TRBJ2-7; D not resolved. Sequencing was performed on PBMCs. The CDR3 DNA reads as TGTGCCAGCAGCACGCGAGACTACGAGCAGTACTTC. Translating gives CASSTRDYEQYF. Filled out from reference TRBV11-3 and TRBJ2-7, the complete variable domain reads EAGVVQSPRYKIIEKKQPVAFWCNPISGHNTLYWYLQNLGQGPELLIRYENEEAVDDSQLPKDRFSAERLKGVDSTLKIQPAELGDSAVYLCASSTRDYEQYFGPGTRLTVT.